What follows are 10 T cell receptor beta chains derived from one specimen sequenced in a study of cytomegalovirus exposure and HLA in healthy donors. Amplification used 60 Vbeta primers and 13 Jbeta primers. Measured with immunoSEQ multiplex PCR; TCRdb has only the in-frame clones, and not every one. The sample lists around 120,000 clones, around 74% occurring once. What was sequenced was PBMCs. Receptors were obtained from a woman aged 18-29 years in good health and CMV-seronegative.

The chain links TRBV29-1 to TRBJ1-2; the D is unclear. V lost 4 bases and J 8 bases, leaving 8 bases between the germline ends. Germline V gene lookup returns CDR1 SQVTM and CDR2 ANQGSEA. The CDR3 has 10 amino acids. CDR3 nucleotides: TGCAGCGTTGGAGGGAACGGCTACACCTTC. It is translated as CSVGGNGYTF. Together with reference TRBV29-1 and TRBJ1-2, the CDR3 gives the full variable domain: SAVISQKPSRDICQRGTSLTIQCQVDSQVTMMFWYRQQPGQSLTLIATANQGSEATYESGFVIDKFPISRPNLTFSTLTVSNMSPEDSSIYLCSVGGNGYTFGSGTRLTVV.

CDR3 amino acids: CASSFGGGQATSDTQYF. CDR3 bases: TGTGCCAGCAGCTTCGGGGGCGGACAGGCCACGTCCGATACGCAGTATTTT. The rearrangement joins TRBV5-4 to TRBJ2-3; a possible D gene is TRBD1 (7 bases). Per germline, CDR1 SGHNT and CDR2 YYREEE (reference sequence). Trimming took 2 bases from V and 6 from J, leaving 22 bases between them. The CDR3 runs 17 residues.

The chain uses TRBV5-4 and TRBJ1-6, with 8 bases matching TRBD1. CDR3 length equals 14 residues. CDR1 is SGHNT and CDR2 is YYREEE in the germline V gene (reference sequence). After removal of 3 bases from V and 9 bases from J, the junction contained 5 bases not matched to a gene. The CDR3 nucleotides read TGTGCCAGCAGCTCTTGGACAGGGCGTTCACCCCTCCACTTT. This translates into CASSSWTGRSPLHF.

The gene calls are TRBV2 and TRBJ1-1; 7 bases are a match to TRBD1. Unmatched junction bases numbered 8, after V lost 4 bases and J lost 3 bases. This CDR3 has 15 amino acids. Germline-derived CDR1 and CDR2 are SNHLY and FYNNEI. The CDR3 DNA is TGTGCCAGCAGTGCCGCCTCAGGGGGGTACACTGAAGCTTTCTTT. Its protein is CASSAASGGYTEAFF.

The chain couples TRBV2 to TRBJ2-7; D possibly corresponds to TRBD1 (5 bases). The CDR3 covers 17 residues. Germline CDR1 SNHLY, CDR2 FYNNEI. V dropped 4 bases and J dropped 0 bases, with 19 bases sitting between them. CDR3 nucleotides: TGTGCCAGCAGTGGATTTGGTTTACAGGCGAGCTCCTACGAGCAGTACTTC. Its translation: CASSGFGLQASSYEQYF.

CDR3 loop: CASSPGTSGGTYQETQYF. CDR3 sequence (DNA): TGCGCCAGCAGCCCCGGGACTAGCGGGGGGACGTACCAAGAGACCCAGTACTTC. The rearrangement joins TRBV5-1 to TRBJ2-5; 15 positions agree with TRBD2. V was pared by 4 bases and J by 0 bases, with 7 bases of the junction left unmatched. From germline, CDR1 is SGHRS and CDR2 YFSETQ. This CDR3 is 18 amino acids long. Based on the CDR3 plus reference TRBV5-1 and TRBJ2-5, the full variable domain is KAGVTQTPRYLIKTRGQQVTLSCSPISGHRSVSWYQQTPGQGLQFLFEYFSETQRNKGNFPGRFSGRQFSNSRSEMNVSTLELGDSALYLCASSPGTSGGTYQETQYFGPGTRLLVL.

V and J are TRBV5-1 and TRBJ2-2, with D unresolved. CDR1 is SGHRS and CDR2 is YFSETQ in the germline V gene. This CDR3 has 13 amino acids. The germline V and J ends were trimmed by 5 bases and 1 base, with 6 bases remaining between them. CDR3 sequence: CASRLRNTGELFF. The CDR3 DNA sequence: TGCGCCAGCAGACTCCGGAACACCGGGGAGCTGTTTTTT. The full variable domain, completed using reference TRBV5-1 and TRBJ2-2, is KAGVTQTPRYLIKTRGQQVTLSCSPISGHRSVSWYQQTPGQGLQFLFEYFSETQRNKGNFPGRFSGRQFSNSRSEMNVSTLELGDSALYLCASRLRNTGELFFGEGSRLTVL.

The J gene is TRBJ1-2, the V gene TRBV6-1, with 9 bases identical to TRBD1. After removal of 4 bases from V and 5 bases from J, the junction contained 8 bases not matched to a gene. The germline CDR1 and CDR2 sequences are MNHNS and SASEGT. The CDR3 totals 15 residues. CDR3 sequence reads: CASSARTGEGYGYTF. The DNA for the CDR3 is TGTGCCAGCAGTGCCAGGACAGGGGAAGGGTATGGCTACACCTTC.

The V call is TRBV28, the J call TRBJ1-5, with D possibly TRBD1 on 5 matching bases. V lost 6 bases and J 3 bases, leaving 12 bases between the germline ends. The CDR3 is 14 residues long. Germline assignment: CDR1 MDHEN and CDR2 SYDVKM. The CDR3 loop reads CASSPQGYNQPQHF. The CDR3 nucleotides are TGTGCCAGCAGCCCGCAGGGTTACAATCAGCCCCAGCATTTT.

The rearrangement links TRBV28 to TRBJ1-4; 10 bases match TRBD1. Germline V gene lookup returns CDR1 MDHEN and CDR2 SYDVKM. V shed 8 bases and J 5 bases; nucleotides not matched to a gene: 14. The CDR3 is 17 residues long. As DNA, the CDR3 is TGTGCCAGCTCCTCAAATCCGGGACAGGGGACCAATGAAAAACTGTTTTTT. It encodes CASSSNPGQGTNEKLFF.